This T cell receptor (beta chain) appears in the sequencing data of a study of Graves' ophthalmopathy and Graves' hyperthyroidism. Study context: Hyperthyroidism counted as stable given no ophthalmopathy within 18 months of follow-up.

Excluded were patients with other autoimmune diseases, uncontrolled infections, pregnancy or lactation. The V and J ends lost 2 bases and 0 bases respectively, with 8 bases between them. There are 15 residues in the CDR3. Germline-derived CDR1 and CDR2 are SGHVS and FQNEAQ. Overall study findings and caveats: Discriminating ophthalmopathy from stable hyperthyroidism, a 13-signature model attained a sensitivity of 85% to 90% and a specificity of around 77%. In blood appeared most of the expanded thyroid clonotypes whose frequency exceeded 0.001.

As regards this clonotype: Its matching antigen is unknown.

Amplification targeted the TCR beta CDR3 regions, with RNA transcripts as the source material. After a first-round RT-PCR with HTBI primers, a second-round multiplex PCR was run. TCRdb processed the multiplex PCR reads anew with MiXCR; each CDR3 protein has one entry. This table has around 1,200,000 distinct CDR3 sequences, approximately 35% appearing once. The V call is TRBV7-8, the J call TRBJ1-5; possible D gene TRBD1, 5 bases. This sequence was found in an adult man with Graves' hyperthyroidism. Material for sequencing was peripheral blood or thyroid tissue (not recorded which). CDR3 region: CASSLRGCSNQPQHF. CDR3 DNA: TGTGCCAGCAGCTTAAGGGGATGTAGCAATCAGCCCCAGCATTTT.